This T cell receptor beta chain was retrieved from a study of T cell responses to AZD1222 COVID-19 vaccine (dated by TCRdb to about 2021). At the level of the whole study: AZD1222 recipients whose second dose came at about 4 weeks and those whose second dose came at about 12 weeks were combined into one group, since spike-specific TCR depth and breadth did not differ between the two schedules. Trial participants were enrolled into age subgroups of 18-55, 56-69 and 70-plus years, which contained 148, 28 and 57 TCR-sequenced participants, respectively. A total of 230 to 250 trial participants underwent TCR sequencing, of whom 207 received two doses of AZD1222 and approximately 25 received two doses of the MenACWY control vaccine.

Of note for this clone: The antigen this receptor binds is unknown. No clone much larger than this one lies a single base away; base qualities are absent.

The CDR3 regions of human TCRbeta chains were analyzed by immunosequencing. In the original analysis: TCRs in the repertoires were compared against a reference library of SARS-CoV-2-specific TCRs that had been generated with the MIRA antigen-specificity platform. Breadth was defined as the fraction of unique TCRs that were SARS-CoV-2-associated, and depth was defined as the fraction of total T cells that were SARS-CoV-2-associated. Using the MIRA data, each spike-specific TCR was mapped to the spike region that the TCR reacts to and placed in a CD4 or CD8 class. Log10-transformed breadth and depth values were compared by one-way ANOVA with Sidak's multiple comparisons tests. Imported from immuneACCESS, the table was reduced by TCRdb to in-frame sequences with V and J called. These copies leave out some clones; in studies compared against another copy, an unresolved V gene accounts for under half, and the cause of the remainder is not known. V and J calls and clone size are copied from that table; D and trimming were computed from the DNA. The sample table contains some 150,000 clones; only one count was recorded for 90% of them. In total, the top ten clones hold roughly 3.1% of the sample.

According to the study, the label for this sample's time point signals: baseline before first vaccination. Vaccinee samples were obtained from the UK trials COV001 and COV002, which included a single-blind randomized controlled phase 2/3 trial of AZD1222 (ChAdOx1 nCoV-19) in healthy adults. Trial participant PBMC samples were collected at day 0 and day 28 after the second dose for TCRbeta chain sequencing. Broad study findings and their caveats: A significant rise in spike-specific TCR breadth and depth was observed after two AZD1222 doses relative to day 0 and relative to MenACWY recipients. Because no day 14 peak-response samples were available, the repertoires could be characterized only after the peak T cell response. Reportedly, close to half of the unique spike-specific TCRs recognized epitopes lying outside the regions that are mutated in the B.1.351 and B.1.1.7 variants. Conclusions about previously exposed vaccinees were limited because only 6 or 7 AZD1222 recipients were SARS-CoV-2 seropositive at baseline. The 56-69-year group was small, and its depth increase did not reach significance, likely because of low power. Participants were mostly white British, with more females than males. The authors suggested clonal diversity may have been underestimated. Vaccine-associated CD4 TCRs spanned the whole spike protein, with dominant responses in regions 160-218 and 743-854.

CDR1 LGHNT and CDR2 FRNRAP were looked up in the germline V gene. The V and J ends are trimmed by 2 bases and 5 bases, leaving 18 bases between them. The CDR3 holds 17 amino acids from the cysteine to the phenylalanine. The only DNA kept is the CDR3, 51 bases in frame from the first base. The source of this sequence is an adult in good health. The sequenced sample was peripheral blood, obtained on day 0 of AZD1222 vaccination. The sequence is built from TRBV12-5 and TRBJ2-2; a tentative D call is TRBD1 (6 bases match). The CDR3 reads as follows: CASGLPTPGVGTGELFF. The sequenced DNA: TGTGCTAGTGGTTTGCCGACTCCAGGGGTAGGGACCGGGGAGCTGTTTTTT.